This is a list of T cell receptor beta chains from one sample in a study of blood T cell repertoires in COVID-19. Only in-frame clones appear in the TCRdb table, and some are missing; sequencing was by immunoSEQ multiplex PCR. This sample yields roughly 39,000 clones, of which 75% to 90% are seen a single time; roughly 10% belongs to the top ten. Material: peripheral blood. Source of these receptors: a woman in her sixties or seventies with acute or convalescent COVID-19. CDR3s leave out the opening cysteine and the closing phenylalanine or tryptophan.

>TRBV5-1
ASSLGVAGLSTDTQY
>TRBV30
ACKGQGNQPQH
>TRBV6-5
ASSYHHRGQETQY
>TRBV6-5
ASSSTGQVAFRLF
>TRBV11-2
ASSLLSGSSYNEQF
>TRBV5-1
ASSLMGLEHRGEQF
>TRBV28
ASSWGLADNTDTQY
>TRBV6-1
ASSEEAGGGRAEAF
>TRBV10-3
AIIGSGNYNEQF
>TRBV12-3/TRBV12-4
ASSFLGGPQH
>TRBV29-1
STRESTEAF
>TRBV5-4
ASSKGQPSVETQY
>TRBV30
ACTGLAQSADTQY
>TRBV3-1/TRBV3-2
ASSLRQGGVGEQF
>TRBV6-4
ASSETGGRTGELF
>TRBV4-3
ASSQDQGYGYGYT
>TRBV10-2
ASTSGQNMNTEAF
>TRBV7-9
ASSEELAKNIQY
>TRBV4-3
ASSQGQGILANYGYT
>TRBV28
ASSTTSGYNEQF
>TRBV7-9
ASSLVMGPGHTDTQY
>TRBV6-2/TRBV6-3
ASSQGHSYNEQF
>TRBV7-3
ASSLNTNTEAF
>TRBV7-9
ASSLGVGQGFGYT
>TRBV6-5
ASREGQGSQPQH
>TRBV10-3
AIEEEANYGYT
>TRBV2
ASRGASGLGMRDEQF
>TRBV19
ASSMFGVLNQPQH
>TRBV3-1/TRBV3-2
ASSQAPGGNEQF